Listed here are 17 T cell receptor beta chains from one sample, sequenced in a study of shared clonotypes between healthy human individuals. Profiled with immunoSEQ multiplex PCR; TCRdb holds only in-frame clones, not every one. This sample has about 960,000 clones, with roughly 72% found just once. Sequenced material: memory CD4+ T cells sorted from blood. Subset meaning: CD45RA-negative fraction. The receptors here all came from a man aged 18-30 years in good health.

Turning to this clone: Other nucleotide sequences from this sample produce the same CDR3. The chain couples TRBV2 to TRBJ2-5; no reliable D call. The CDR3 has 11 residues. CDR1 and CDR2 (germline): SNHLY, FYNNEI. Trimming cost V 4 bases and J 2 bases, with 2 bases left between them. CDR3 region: CASSVQETQYF. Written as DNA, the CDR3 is TGTGCCAGCAGTGTTCAAGAGACCCAGTACTTC.

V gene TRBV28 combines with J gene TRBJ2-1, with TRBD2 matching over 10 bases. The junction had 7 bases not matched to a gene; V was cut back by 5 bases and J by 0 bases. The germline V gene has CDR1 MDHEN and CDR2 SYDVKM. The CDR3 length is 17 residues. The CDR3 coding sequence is TGTGCCAGCAGTCCCGGCGGACTAGCGGACTCCTACAATGAGCAGTTCTTC. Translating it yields CASSPGGLADSYNEQFF.

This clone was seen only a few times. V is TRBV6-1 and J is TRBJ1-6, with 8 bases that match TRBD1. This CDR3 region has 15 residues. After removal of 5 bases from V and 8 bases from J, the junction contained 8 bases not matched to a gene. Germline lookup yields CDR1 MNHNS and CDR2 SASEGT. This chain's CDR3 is CASSKYRGMDSPLHF. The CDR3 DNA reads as TGTGCCAGCAGTAAATACAGGGGGATGGATTCACCCCTCCACTTT.

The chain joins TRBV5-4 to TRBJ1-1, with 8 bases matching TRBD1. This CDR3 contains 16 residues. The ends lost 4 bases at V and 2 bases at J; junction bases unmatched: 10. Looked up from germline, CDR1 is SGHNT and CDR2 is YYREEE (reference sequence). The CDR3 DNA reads TGTGCCAGCAGCACCGGACAGGGAGGGTTCAACACTGAAGCTTTCTTT. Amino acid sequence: CASSTGQGGFNTEAFF.

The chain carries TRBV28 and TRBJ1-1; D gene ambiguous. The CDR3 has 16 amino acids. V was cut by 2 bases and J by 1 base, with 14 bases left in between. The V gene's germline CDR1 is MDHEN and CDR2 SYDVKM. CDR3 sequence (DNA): TGTGCCAGCAGTTTAGGGCTCCAAGGTGAGAACACTGAAGCTTTCTTT. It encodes CASSLGLQGENTEAFF.

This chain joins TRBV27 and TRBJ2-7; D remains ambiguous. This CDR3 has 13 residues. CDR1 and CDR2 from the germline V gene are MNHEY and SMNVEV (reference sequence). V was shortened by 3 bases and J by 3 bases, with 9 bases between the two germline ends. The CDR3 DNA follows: TGTGCCAGCAGTTTTGACCGAAGCTACGAGCAGTACTTC. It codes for CASSFDRSYEQYF.

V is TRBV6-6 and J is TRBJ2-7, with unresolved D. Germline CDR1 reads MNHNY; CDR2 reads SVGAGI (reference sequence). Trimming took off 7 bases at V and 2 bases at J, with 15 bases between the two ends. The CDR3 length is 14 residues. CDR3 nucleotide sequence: TGTGCCAGCACGCGCGGAAGTAAAACCTACGAGCAGTACTTC. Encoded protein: CASTRGSKTYEQYF.

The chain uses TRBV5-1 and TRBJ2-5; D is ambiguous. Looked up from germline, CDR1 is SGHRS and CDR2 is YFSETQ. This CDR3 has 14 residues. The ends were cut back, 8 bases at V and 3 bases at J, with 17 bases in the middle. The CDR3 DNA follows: TGCGCCAGTTATGCAGGACGGATAGAAGAGACCCAGTACTTC. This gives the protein CASYAGRIEETQYF.

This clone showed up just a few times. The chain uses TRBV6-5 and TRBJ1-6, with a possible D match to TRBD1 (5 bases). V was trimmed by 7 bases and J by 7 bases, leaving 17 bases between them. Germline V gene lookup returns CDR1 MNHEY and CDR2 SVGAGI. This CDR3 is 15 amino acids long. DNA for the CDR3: TGTGCCAGCACCTCCGCTGGCGGGGGGAATTCACCCCTCCACTTT. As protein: CASTSAGGGNSPLHF.

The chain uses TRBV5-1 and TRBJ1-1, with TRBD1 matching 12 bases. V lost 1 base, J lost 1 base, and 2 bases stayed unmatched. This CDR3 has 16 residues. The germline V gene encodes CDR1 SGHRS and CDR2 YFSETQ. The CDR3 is CASSLWGQGANTEAFF. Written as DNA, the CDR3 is TGCGCCAGCAGCTTGTGGGGACAGGGGGCGAACACTGAAGCTTTCTTT.

The CDR3 DNA reads TGTGCCTGGAGTGTATTGACAGGGTTCACCGGGGAGCTGTTTTTT. Protein: CAWSVLTGFTGELFF. V gene TRBV30 combines with J gene TRBJ2-2; TRBD1 matches at 7 bases. Germline loops: CDR1 GTSNPN, CDR2 SVGIG (reference sequence). The V segment lost 0 bases and the J segment 4 bases; nucleotides outside the gene matches: 5. CDR3 length: 15 residues.

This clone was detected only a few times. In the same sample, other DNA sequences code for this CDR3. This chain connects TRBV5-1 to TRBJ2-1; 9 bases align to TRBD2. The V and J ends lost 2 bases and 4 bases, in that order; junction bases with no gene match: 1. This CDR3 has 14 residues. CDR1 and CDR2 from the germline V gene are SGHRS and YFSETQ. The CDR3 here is CASSLTSGYNEQFF. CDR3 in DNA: TGCGCCAGCAGCTTAACTAGCGGGTACAATGAGCAGTTCTTC.

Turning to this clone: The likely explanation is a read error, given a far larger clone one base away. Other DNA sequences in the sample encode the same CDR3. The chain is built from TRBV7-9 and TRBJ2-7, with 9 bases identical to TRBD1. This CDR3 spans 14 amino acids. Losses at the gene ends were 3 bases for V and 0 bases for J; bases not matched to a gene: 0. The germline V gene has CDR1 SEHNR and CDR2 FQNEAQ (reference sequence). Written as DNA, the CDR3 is TGTGCCAGCAGCTTGGACAGGGGCTCCTACGAGCAGTACTTC. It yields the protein CASSLDRGSYEQYF.

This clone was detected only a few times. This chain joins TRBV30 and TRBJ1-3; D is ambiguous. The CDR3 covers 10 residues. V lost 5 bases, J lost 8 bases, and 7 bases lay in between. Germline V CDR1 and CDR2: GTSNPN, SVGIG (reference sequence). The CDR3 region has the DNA TGTGCCTGGGGGTGGGACACCATATATTTT. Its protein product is CAWGWDTIYF.

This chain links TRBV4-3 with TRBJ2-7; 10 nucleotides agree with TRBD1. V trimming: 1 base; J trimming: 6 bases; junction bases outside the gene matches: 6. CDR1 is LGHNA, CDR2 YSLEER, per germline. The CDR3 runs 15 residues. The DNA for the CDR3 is TGCGCCAGCAGCCAAGGAGGGACAGGGGAGAGCGAGCAGTACTTC. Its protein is CASSQGGTGESEQYF.

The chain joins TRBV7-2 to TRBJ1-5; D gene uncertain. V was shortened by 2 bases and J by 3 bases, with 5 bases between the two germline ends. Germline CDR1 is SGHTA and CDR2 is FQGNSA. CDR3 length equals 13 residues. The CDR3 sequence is CASSLTINQPQHF. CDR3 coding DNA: TGTGCCAGCAGCTTAACGATCAATCAGCCCCAGCATTTT.

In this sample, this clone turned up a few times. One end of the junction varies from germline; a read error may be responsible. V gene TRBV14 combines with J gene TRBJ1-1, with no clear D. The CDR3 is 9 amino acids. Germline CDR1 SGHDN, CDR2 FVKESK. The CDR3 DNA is TGTGCCAGCACGTCGACACCTTCATTT. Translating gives CASTSTPSF.